The rows below give T cell receptor beta chains drawn from one sample of a study of blood T cell repertoires in COVID-19. Sequencing was performed with immunoSEQ multiplex PCR; in TCRdb, only in-frame clones are kept and a portion is missing. The data show about 280,000 clones, 85% to 90% seen once. Source material: peripheral blood. The receptor set was obtained from a human donor in a cohort sampled during active COVID-19. CDR3s include the opening cysteine and the closing phenylalanine or tryptophan. A D gene is named only where the DNA matches it firmly. A row's size may be missing; if present it is once, few, many or a size class.

clone_size	cdr3_length	v_call	j_call	d_call	cdr3_nt	cdr3_aa
.	12	TRBV30	TRBJ2-7	.	TGTGCCTGGTCGCATAGCGGTTACGAGCAGTACTTC	CAWSHSGYEQYF
.	15	TRBV28	TRBJ1-3	.	TGTGCCAGCAAGGCGGTACCCAGCTCTGGAAACACCATATATTTT	CASKAVPSSGNTIYF
.	13	TRBV6-5	TRBJ1-1	.	TGTGCCAGCATTAGGACAGCCGGCCTTGAAGCTTTCTTT	CASIRTAGLEAFF
once	15	TRBV4-3	TRBJ1-2	.	TGCGCCAGCAGCCAAGGGAGGGATCAAGACTATGGCTACACCTTC	CASSQGRDQDYGYTF
once	14	TRBV3-1/TRBV3-2	TRBJ1-2	TRBD1	TGTGCCAGCAGCCAACCGGGACAGGGGTATGGCTACACCTTC	CASSQPGQGYGYTF
.	17	TRBV5-4	TRBJ1-3	.	TGTGCCAGCAGCTTAAAAGGGGCGGAGAGCTCTGGAAACACCATATATTTT	CASSLKGAESSGNTIYF
.	14	TRBV10-3	TRBJ1-1	.	TGTGCCATCAGTGAGTCCTGGGGGGATACTGAAGCTTTCTTT	CAISESWGDTEAFF
.	15	TRBV6-1	TRBJ2-3	.	TGTGCCAGCAGTGAGACGGGAACTAGCACAGATACGCAGTATTTT	CASSETGTSTDTQYF
.	15	TRBV5-8	TRBJ2-3	TRBD2	TGTGCCAGCAGCTTACGAGCGGGAGGGTCAGATACGCAGTATTTT	CASSLRAGGSDTQYF
.	15	TRBV11-3	TRBJ2-1	TRBD2	TGTGCCAGCAGCCAAGCGGGAGGTTCGTACAATGAGCAGTTCTTC	CASSQAGGSYNEQFF
.	12	TRBV19	TRBJ2-7	.	TGTGCCAGTAGCCAGGGACTCTACGAGCAGTACTTC	CASSQGLYEQYF
.	14	TRBV2	TRBJ2-5	TRBD2	TGTGCCAGCTCGGGAGGAGGGAGATTAGAGACCCAGTACTTC	CASSGGGRLETQYF
.	15	TRBV30	TRBJ1-1	.	TGTGCCTGGAGACGATTCTCTACTTTGAACACTGAAGCTTTCTTT	CAWRRFSTLNTEAFF
.	14	TRBV11-2	TRBJ2-7	TRBD2	TGTGCCAGCAGACCCGGGACGGGGGGGAACGAGCAGTACTTC	CASRPGTGGNEQYF
.	13	TRBV28	TRBJ1-4	.	TGTGCCGGAGGAGCGGGAGTGGGCGAAAAACTGTTTTTT	CAGGAGVGEKLFF
.	15	TRBV11-2	TRBJ1-5	.	TGTGCCAGCAGCTTAGTTTCCGGTGGCGGTCAGCCCCAGCATTTT	CASSLVSGGGQPQHF
few	14	TRBV6-5	TRBJ2-7	.	TGTGCCAGCAGTTACACGGTTAGCTCCTACGAGCAGTACTTC	CASSYTVSSYEQYF
.	14	TRBV18	TRBJ1-3	.	TGTGCCAGCTCACCAGAGGTCTCTGGAAACACCATATATTTT	CASSPEVSGNTIYF
.	16	TRBV5-1	TRBJ2-5	TRBD1	TGCGCCAGCAGCCTCCAGACAGGGTTCGGCCAAGAGACCCAGTACTTC	CASSLQTGFGQETQYF
.	13	TRBV6-4	TRBJ1-6	.	TGTGCCAGCAGCGAGACAGATGGTTCACCCCTCCACTTT	CASSETDGSPLHF
.	14	TRBV19	TRBJ2-2	.	TGTGCCAGCGAACCTGGCACCTTCACCGGGGAGCTGTTTTTT	CASEPGTFTGELFF
.	14	TRBV18	TRBJ1-5	.	TGTGCCAGCTCAGAACAGGGAAGCAATCAGCCCCAGCATTTT	CASSEQGSNQPQHF
.	15	TRBV9	TRBJ2-3	.	TGTGCCAGCAGCGTATCCGGGGTCGGCACAGATACGCAGTATTTT	CASSVSGVGTDTQYF
.	16	TRBV18	TRBJ2-4	TRBD2	TGTGCCAGCTCACTAGCGGGAGGGCCGTCCAAAAACATTCAGTACTTC	CASSLAGGPSKNIQYF
.	14	TRBV7-9	TRBJ2-3	.	TGTGCCAGCAGCCTCAGCGTTTCGACAGATACGCAGTATTTT	CASSLSVSTDTQYF
.	14	TRBV5-4	TRBJ2-7	TRBD2	TGTGCCAGCAGCCCGGGACTAGCGGGAGTCGAGCAGTACTTC	CASSPGLAGVEQYF
.	13	TRBV18	TRBJ2-1	.	TGTGCCAGCTCACAAGCTTCGAGAAATGAGCAGTTCTTC	CASSQASRNEQFF
.	16	TRBV27	TRBJ1-2	TRBD1	TGTGCCAGCAGGTCGTACCACAGGGGGCTCTACTATGGCTACACCTTC	CASRSYHRGLYYGYTF
.	12	TRBV7-8	TRBJ2-7	.	TGTGCCAGCAGCCCTCACAGGTACGAGCAGTACTTC	CASSPHRYEQYF
.	16	TRBV15	TRBJ1-4	.	TGTGCCACCAGCAGAGATTCGACTCTTGGTAGTGGAAAACTGTTTTTT	CATSRDSTLGSGKLFF
.	20	TRBV6-2/TRBV6-3	TRBJ2-3	TRBD2	TGTGCCAGCAGTTACCCACAGCCGGGACTAGCGGATCACAGGACAGATACGCAGTATTTT	CASSYPQPGLADHRTDTQYF
.	17	TRBV6-2/TRBV6-3	TRBJ2-5	TRBD2	TGTGCCAGCAGTTATAGACTAGCGGGAGCTTCCGTAGAGACCCAGTACTTC	CASSYRLAGASVETQYF
once	13	TRBV6-2/TRBV6-3	TRBJ2-5	TRBD1	TGTGCCAGCAGCGACAGGGGCCAAGAGACCCAGTACTTC	CASSDRGQETQYF
.	12	TRBV29-1	TRBJ2-1	.	TGCAGCGTTAGCGCCTTGGATGGTGAGCAGTTCTTC	CSVSALDGEQFF
.	11	TRBV29-1	TRBJ1-2	.	TGCAGCGTTCGGGGAAGCTATGGCTACACCTTC	CSVRGSYGYTF
few	15	TRBV4-1	TRBJ1-2	.	TGCGCCAGCAGCCAACCTTCCTCAGCTAACTATGGCTACACCTTC	CASSQPSSANYGYTF
.	16	TRBV4-2	TRBJ2-1	TRBD2	TGTGCCAGCAGATTCGTAGCGGGAGGGACGGTCAATGAGCAGTTCTTC	CASRFVAGGTVNEQFF
.	21	TRBV7-7	TRBJ2-1	.	TGTGCCAGCAGCCGCCCGGGCCCCTCGGGAATTCCGGCGGCTATCTACAATGAGCAGTTCTTC	CASSRPGPSGIPAAIYNEQFF